Shown below are 32 T cell receptor beta chains from a single sample sequenced in a study of blood T cell repertoires in COVID-19. This table comes from immunoSEQ multiplex PCR, and its TCRdb copy is limited to in-frame clones, with some not included. Of under 450,000 clones in the sample, about 89% were seen once. The source material was peripheral blood. These TCRs come from a woman in her thirties or forties with COVID-19, enrolled during active disease.

The V call is TRBV7-2, the J call TRBJ1-6; D gene uncertain. Germline V lookup: CDR1 SGHTA, CDR2 FQGNSA. There are 16 residues in the CDR3. Trimming took off 6 bases at V and 0 bases at J, with 12 bases between the two ends. CDR3 in amino acids: CASRRGPSSYNSPLHF. CDR3 DNA: TGTGCCAGCAGACGCGGGCCCAGCTCCTATAATTCACCCCTCCACTTT. The variable domain in full, with the rest retrieved from reference TRBV7-2 and TRBJ1-6, is GAGVSQSPSNKVTEKGKDVELRCDPISGHTALYWYRQSLGQGLEFLIYFQGNSAPDKSGLPSDRFSAERTGGSVSTLTIQRTQQEDSAVYLCASRRGPSSYNSPLHFGNGTRLTVT.

The rearrangement links TRBV12-3 or TRBV12-4 to TRBJ2-5; D call uncertain. This CDR3 is built from 13 residues. The V and J ends lost 7 bases and 3 bases respectively, with 12 bases between them. In nucleotides, the CDR3 is TGTGCCAGCACTGGCGGCAGAGAAGAGACCCAGTACTTC. This translates into CASTGGREETQYF.

The chain combines TRBV19 with TRBJ2-6; 10 bases agree with TRBD1. The CDR3 covers 18 residues. Looked up from germline, CDR1 is LNHDA and CDR2 is SQIVND (reference sequence). The J segment lost 0 bases and the V segment lost 7 bases, leaving 9 bases of the junction unmatched. The CDR3 loop reads CASTLGQGSTSGANVLTF. The CDR3 DNA sequence: TGTGCCAGTACCCTGGGACAGGGGTCTACCTCTGGGGCCAACGTCCTGACTTTC.

This sequence joins TRBV5-8 and TRBJ1-6; D call uncertain. Per the germline V gene, CDR1 is SGHTS and CDR2 is YDEGEE. The V end lost 0 bases, the J end lost 7 bases, and 5 bases lay between the germline ends. The CDR3 runs to 13 residues. CDR3 coding DNA: TGTGCCAGCAGCTTGGAACAGAATTCACCCCTCCACTTT. Translated: CASSLEQNSPLHF.

The rearrangement uses TRBV5-4 and TRBJ1-4; the D gene is possibly TRBD1 (6 bases). The V end lost 5 bases, the J end lost 3 bases, and 14 bases lay between the germline ends. The CDR3 runs 15 residues. Germline V gene sequence: CDR1 SGHNT, CDR2 YYREEE (reference sequence). This CDR3 reads CASSLGGPANEKLFF. DNA of the CDR3: TGTGCCAGCAGTCTGGGGGGGCCAGCTAATGAAAAACTGTTTTTT.

The rearrangement links TRBV30 to TRBJ2-7, with a weak D call TRBD1 (6 bases). Germline V gene sequence: CDR1 GTSNPN, CDR2 SVGIG (reference sequence). The length of the CDR3 is 14 residues. Trimming left V 2 bases short and J 3 bases short, with 14 bases between. This chain's CDR3 is CAWSIPGHLYEQYF. The DNA for the CDR3 is TGTGCCTGGAGTATCCCGGGACATCTCTACGAGCAGTACTTC.

The chain links TRBV14 to TRBJ1-6, with D possibly matching TRBD1 (5 bases). The CDR3 consists of 15 residues. Trimming cost V 0 bases and J 7 bases, with 10 bases left between them. Germline CDR1 SGHDN, CDR2 FVKESK. CDR3 sequence reads: CASSQDYRPNSPLHF. In DNA form, the CDR3 reads TGTGCCAGCAGCCAAGATTACAGGCCCAATTCACCCCTCCACTTT.

The chain employs TRBV27 and TRBJ2-5, with D tentatively TRBD2 (7 bases). The CDR3 runs to 16 residues. Germline V gives CDR1 MNHEY, CDR2 SMNVEV (reference sequence). Trimming cost V 8 bases and J 5 bases, with 24 bases left between them. In nucleotides, the CDR3 is TGTGCCAGCGCGGAGGGGGGGGCAGGCCCCGGGGAGACCCAGTACTTC. It codes for CASAEGGAGPGETQYF.

The rearrangement links TRBV5-1 to TRBJ1-6; possibly TRBD1 for D (6 bases). With 3 bases removed from V and 11 bases from J, the gap between germline ends came to 12 bases. CDR1 and CDR2 from the germline V gene are SGHRS and YFSETQ. The CDR3 is 13 residues long. As DNA, the CDR3 is TGCGCCAGCAGCTCTAACAGGGAGACACCCCTCCACTTT. Its protein is CASSSNRETPLHF.

CDR3 amino acids: CASSLIAGPLDEQYF. CDR3 coding DNA: TGCGCCAGCAGCTTGATCGCGGGGCCCCTAGACGAGCAGTACTTC. This chain uses TRBV5-1 with TRBJ2-7; perhaps TRBD2 as D (6 bases). Germline lookup yields CDR1 SGHRS and CDR2 YFSETQ. Deletions cut 1 base from V and 5 bases from J, with 16 bases between. The CDR3 contains 15 residues. Full variable domain (remainder filled in from reference TRBV5-1 and TRBJ2-7): KAGVTQTPRYLIKTRGQQVTLSCSPISGHRSVSWYQQTPGQGLQFLFEYFSETQRNKGNFPGRFSGRQFSNSRSEMNVSTLELGDSALYLCASSLIAGPLDEQYFGPGTRLTVT.

J is TRBJ2-1 and V is TRBV5-6; D may be TRBD1 (5 bases). Germline loops: CDR1 SGHDT, CDR2 YYEEEE. This CDR3 spans 14 amino acids. V was shortened by 6 bases and J by 3 bases, with 13 bases between the two germline ends. CDR3 in DNA: TGTGCCAGCAACGTCGACAGAGTCTACAATGAGCAGTTCTTC. Encoded protein: CASNVDRVYNEQFF.

The J gene is TRBJ1-2, the V gene TRBV5-6; 7 positions agree with TRBD1. Trimming took 0 bases from V and 3 from J; bases not matched to a gene: 2. Germline CDR1 reads SGHDT; CDR2 reads YYEEEE. The CDR3 covers 14 residues. This CDR3 reads CASSLEGADYGYTF. The CDR3 DNA follows: TGTGCCAGCAGCTTGGAGGGGGCCGACTATGGCTACACCTTC.

This sequence joins TRBV6-5 and TRBJ2-7, with D possibly matching TRBD1 (5 bases). Trimming removed 0 bases at V and 4 bases at J, with 10 bases between. This CDR3 is 14 amino acids long. Germline CDR1 reads MNHEY; CDR2 reads SVGAGI. The DNA of the CDR3 is TGTGCCAGCAGTTACTCCAGGGTCGCATACGAGCAGTACTTC. As protein: CASSYSRVAYEQYF.

The gene calls are TRBV15 and TRBJ2-3, with 10 bases that match TRBD1. Germline CDR1 LNHNV, CDR2 YYDKDF (reference sequence). This CDR3 comprises 14 residues. V gave up 8 bases and J gave up 4 bases; unmatched junction bases: 6. CDR3 DNA sequence: TGTGCCACCTCGGGACAGGGGCCCTCAGATACGCAGTATTTT. Translated, it gives CATSGQGPSDTQYF.

V gene TRBV7-2 combines with J gene TRBJ2-2; a weak D match, TRBD2 (5 bases). V lost 3 bases to trimming and J lost 6 bases, with 14 bases between them. This CDR3 is 15 amino acids long. CDR1 is SGHTA, CDR2 FQGNSA, per germline. CDR3 sequence (DNA): TGTGCCAGCAGCTTGACGGGAAGCGGAGCCGGGGAGCTGTTTTTT. Its translation is CASSLTGSGAGELFF. The variable domain in full, with the rest retrieved from reference TRBV7-2 and TRBJ2-2, is GAGVSQSPSNKVTEKGKDVELRCDPISGHTALYWYRQSLGQGLEFLIYFQGNSAPDKSGLPSDRFSAERTGGSVSTLTIQRTQQEDSAVYLCASSLTGSGAGELFFGEGSRLTVL.

The chain is built from TRBV7-2 and TRBJ1-6; D unclear. Germline-derived CDR1 and CDR2 are SGHTA and FQGNSA. The CDR3 has 12 amino acids. Deletions cut 1 base from V and 15 bases from J, with 10 bases between. The CDR3 sequence: CASSLDSINLHF. CDR3 in DNA: TGTGCCAGCAGCTTAGACAGCATAAACCTCCACTTT.

The chain joins TRBV28 to TRBJ1-2; 10 nucleotides agree with TRBD1. The V and J ends lost 10 bases and 8 bases, in that order; junction bases with no gene match: 13. Germline V CDR1 and CDR2: MDHEN, SYDVKM. The CDR3 runs 14 residues. The CDR3 region has the DNA TGTGCCACCACCCGGGACAGGGGTGGGGGCGGCTACACCTTC. It codes for CATTRDRGGGGYTF.

The gene calls are TRBV28 and TRBJ2-3; the match to TRBD2 covers 11 bases. The V gene's germline CDR1 is MDHEN and CDR2 SYDVKM. The CDR3 totals 16 residues. Trimming cost V 5 bases and J 2 bases; bases outside gene matches: 6. CDR3: CASSSVTSGITDTQYF. The CDR3 DNA reads TGTGCCAGCAGTAGCGTGACTAGCGGGATCACAGATACGCAGTATTTT.

The chain joins TRBV9 to TRBJ2-1, with D possibly TRBD2 on 6 matching bases. Germline CDR1 SGDLS, CDR2 YYNGEE. V was shortened by 0 bases and J by 8 bases, with 15 bases between the two germline ends. The CDR3 contains 15 residues. The chain's CDR3 is CASSVVPGAGYEQFF. CDR3 nucleotides: TGTGCCAGCAGCGTAGTCCCGGGAGCTGGCTATGAGCAGTTCTTC.

This chain joins TRBV23-1 and TRBJ2-1, with a tentative D call TRBD1 (5 bases). TRBV23-1 is known as an ORF, though its function is uncertain. Trimming shortened V by 0 bases and J by 2 bases, and 8 bases separated the two germline ends. The CDR3 totals 15 residues. The CDR3 is CASSQSRGPYNEQFF. In DNA form, the CDR3 reads TGCGCCAGCAGTCAATCTAGGGGCCCCTACAATGAGCAGTTCTTC.

The chain combines TRBV7-9 with TRBJ1-1; the D is unclear. Germline assignment: CDR1 SEHNR and CDR2 FQNEAQ (reference sequence). The CDR3 covers 14 residues. With 5 bases removed from V and 2 bases from J, the gap between germline ends came to 12 bases. The CDR3 bases are TGTGCCAGCAGCGGGAGACGGGGAAACACTGAAGCTTTCTTT. As protein: CASSGRRGNTEAFF.

The J gene is TRBJ2-3, the V gene TRBV7-9; 12 nucleotides match TRBD2. V lost 5 bases, J lost 6 bases, and 12 bases stayed unmatched. Germline assignment: CDR1 SEHNR and CDR2 FQNEAQ (reference sequence). The CDR3 runs to 17 residues. Here the CDR3 reads CASSARRPSGRADTQYF. The CDR3 DNA sequence: TGTGCCAGCAGCGCACGACGCCCTAGCGGGAGGGCCGATACGCAGTATTTT.

V is TRBV15 and J is TRBJ1-1; D perhaps matches TRBD1 (5 bases). The V end lost 5 bases, the J end lost 0 bases, and 16 bases lay between the germline ends. The CDR3 contains 16 residues. From germline, CDR1 is LNHNV and CDR2 YYDKDF (reference sequence). CDR3 in amino acids: CATSSRMVDMNTEAFF. CDR3 nucleotide sequence: TGTGCCACCAGCTCCCGTATGGTGGACATGAACACTGAAGCTTTCTTT.

The CDR3 nucleotides are TGTGCCATCAGTGAGTCGGCGGGGGGCGCGAATAATTCACCCCTCCACTTT. This gives the protein CAISESAGGANNSPLHF. The genes are TRBV10-3 and TRBJ1-6; D is possibly TRBD1 (6 bases). Germline CDR1 reads ENHRY; CDR2 reads SYGVKD. The CDR3 is made up of 17 amino acids. Trimming took off 0 bases at V and 5 bases at J, with 14 bases between the two ends.

The CDR3 loop reads CASSERFTDTQYF. CDR3 nucleotide sequence: TGTGCCAGCAGTGAGCGATTTACAGATACGCAGTATTTT. V and J are TRBV6-1 and TRBJ2-3; D gene uncertain. V lost 3 bases and J 3 bases, leaving 7 bases between the germline ends. Per germline, CDR1 MNHNS and CDR2 SASEGT. CDR3 length: 13 residues.

This chain uses TRBV4-1 with TRBJ2-3; 11 nucleotides match TRBD2. The CDR3 totals 17 residues. Unmatched junction bases numbered 4, after V lost 0 bases and J lost 2 bases. Per the germline V gene, CDR1 is MGHRA and CDR2 is YSYEKL. CDR3 residues: CASSQEPSGGYTDTQYF. CDR3 nucleotide sequence: TGCGCCAGCAGCCAAGAACCTAGCGGGGGGTACACAGATACGCAGTATTTT.

J is TRBJ2-7 and V is TRBV2, with 7 bases that match TRBD2. This CDR3 has 15 amino acids. Germline V gives CDR1 SNHLY, CDR2 FYNNEI. V lost 7 bases and J lost 2; bases outside the gene matches: 11. This chain's CDR3 is CASTSPASGPYEQYF. DNA for the CDR3: TGTGCCAGCACATCGCCGGCTAGCGGCCCCTACGAGCAGTACTTC.

In its sample, this clone was seen once. The J gene is TRBJ2-5, the V gene TRBV19, with TRBD1 as a possible D gene (6 bases). From germline, CDR1 is LNHDA and CDR2 SQIVND (reference sequence). Trimming took off 3 bases at V and 4 bases at J, with 15 bases between the two ends. The CDR3 consists of 15 residues. The chain's CDR3 is CASSMNRDTLETQYF. The CDR3 nucleotides are TGTGCCAGTAGTATGAACAGGGACACCTTAGAGACCCAGTACTTC.

CDR3 in DNA: TGTGCCACAGCAAGCAGACTAGCGGAGTACCAAGAGACCCAGTACTTC. It yields the protein CATASRLAEYQETQYF. The chain links TRBV28 to TRBJ2-5; TRBD2 aligns across 9 bases. This CDR3 comprises 16 residues. CDR1 MDHEN and CDR2 SYDVKM come from the germline V gene. The J segment lost 0 bases and the V segment lost 10 bases, leaving 12 bases of the junction unmatched.

Written as DNA, the CDR3 is TGCAGTGCTAGAGTGGAGGGGAGACTGTTTTTT. Translation gives CSARVEGRLFF. The chain has TRBV20-1 and TRBJ1-4, with a possible D match to TRBD1 (5 bases). CDR1 is DFQATT, CDR2 SNEGSKA, per germline (reference sequence). The CDR3 has 11 amino acids. The V end lost 1 base, the J end lost 13 bases, and 10 bases lay between the germline ends.

The chain employs TRBV29-1 and TRBJ2-6; D may be TRBD2 (5 bases). CDR3 length equals 12 residues. V lost 4 bases to trimming and J lost 8 bases, with 9 bases between them. Looked up from germline, CDR1 is SQVTM and CDR2 is ANQGSEA. DNA for the CDR3: TGCAGCGTTGCGGACTCTCCCAACGTCCTGACTTTC. Residues: CSVADSPNVLTF.

The J gene is TRBJ2-2, the V gene TRBV5-1; 7 nucleotides match TRBD1. Looked up from germline, CDR1 is SGHRS and CDR2 is YFSETQ. Losses at the gene ends were 3 bases for V and 2 bases for J; bases not matched to a gene: 7. This CDR3 comprises 16 residues. The CDR3 spells CASSWGDRANTGELFF. The CDR3 bases are TGCGCCAGCAGCTGGGGAGACAGGGCAAACACCGGGGAGCTGTTTTTT.